The TCR beta chain under discussion was sequenced for a study of blood T cell repertoires in COVID-19. Germline V lookup: CDR1 KGHSH, CDR2 LQKENI. The CDR3 extends over 16 amino acids. Trimming removed 3 bases from V and 2 bases from J, with 17 bases in between. Original methodology: Using reference gene primer amplification, nucleated cell counts were estimated. The data were produced by immunoSEQ multiplex PCR, yet TCRdb's version contains in-frame clones alone and is incomplete. The V and J calls and clone size were taken over from that table, and D and trimming were inferred from the DNA. The top ten hold roughly 4.5% of the sample, which has nearly 95,000 clones, about nine tenths seen once.

Input material: peripheral blood. The V call is TRBV18, the J call TRBJ2-7; D uncertain. This sequence was found in a woman at least 80 years old with acute or convalescent COVID-19. The CDR3 protein is CASSPHPSQTTYEQYF. As DNA, the CDR3 is TGTGCCAGCTCACCCCACCCGTCCCAGACAACCTACGAGCAGTACTTC.